Each of the 26 T cell receptor beta chains below was sequenced from the same sample in a study of T cells in narcolepsy. TCRdb's copy holds only in-frame clones and misses some; the assay was immunoSEQ multiplex PCR. The sample includes about 14,000 clones, roughly nine tenths seen only once; the top ten take around 1.6%. Sequencing was done on a sample of CD45RA- memory CD4+ T cells from PBMCs. The receptor set was obtained from a human donor with narcolepsy.

This clone was counted a few times. The chain couples TRBV28 to TRBJ1-4; 9 positions agree with TRBD1. The CDR3 runs to 15 residues. The germline gives CDR1 MDHEN, CDR2 SYDVKM. Losses at the gene ends were 8 bases for V and 8 bases for J; bases not matched to a gene: 12. In nucleotides, the CDR3 is TGTGCCAGCCTTAGAACAGGGGGCTGGGGAGAAAAACTGTTTTTT. Translated: CASLRTGGWGEKLFF.

As to this clone: At one of its ends the junction is not consistent with the germline gene, which may arise from a read error. The rearrangement joins TRBV9 to TRBJ2-3; D may be TRBD2 (5 bases). This CDR3 comprises 14 residues. CDR1 is SGDLS and CDR2 is YYNGEE in the germline V gene. CDR3 in DNA: TGTGCCAGCAGCGTATCCCCTAGCATAGATACGCAGTATTTT. Its protein is CASSVSPSIDTQYF.

The V gene is TRBV5-1, the J gene TRBJ1-1; D may be TRBD1 (6 bases). CDR3 size: 15 residues. Germline-derived CDR1 and CDR2 are SGHRS and YFSETQ. With 5 bases removed from V and 1 base from J, the gap between germline ends came to 15 bases. The CDR3 loop is CASSAVGGSNTEAFF. Here the CDR3 DNA reads TGCGCCAGCAGTGCGGTAGGGGGTTCGAACACTGAAGCTTTCTTT.

This clone has a handful of counts. CDR3 DNA: TGTGCCATCAGTGATTCGATCGTTGGTCGCGAAGACTATGGCTACACCTTC. Translation: CAISDSIVGREDYGYTF. The chain employs TRBV10-3 and TRBJ1-2, with D hard to call. The V end lost 3 bases, the J end lost 3 bases, and 20 bases lay between the germline ends. CDR3 length equals 17 residues. CDR1 is ENHRY, CDR2 SYGVKD, per germline.

The V gene is TRBV18, the J gene TRBJ1-1; the D gene is possibly TRBD1 (6 bases). V lost 6 bases and J lost 8, with 13 bases in between. This CDR3 is built from 12 residues. Germline CDR1 is KGHSH and CDR2 is LQKENI. The CDR3 DNA follows: TGTGCCAGCTCTACGGGACAAGGGGAAGCTTTCTTT. As protein: CASSTGQGEAFF.

In DNA, the CDR3 is TGTGCCAGCAGCACGGGACTAGTTGGCCCCGGGGAGCTGTTTTTT. Protein sequence: CASSTGLVGPGELFF. The J gene is TRBJ2-2, the V gene TRBV9; TRBD2 matches 8 bases. Germline V CDR1 and CDR2: SGDLS, YYNGEE. The V gene end was trimmed by 4 bases and the J gene end by 6 bases; junction bases not matched to a gene: 8. This CDR3 is 15 amino acids long.

The chain carries TRBV27 and TRBJ2-5; the D is unclear. The CDR3 is 16 residues long. Trimming took 2 bases from V and 11 from J, leaving 24 bases between them. Germline CDR1 MNHEY, CDR2 SMNVEV (reference sequence). CDR3 bases: TGTGCCAGCAGTTTAGTAAGTGGCAGAGGAGTTCGTGAGCAGTACTTC. It specifies CASSLVSGRGVREQYF.

This clone has a handful of counts. The chain is built from TRBV6-1 and TRBJ1-3, with D unclear. V lost 2 bases and J 1 base, leaving 9 bases between the germline ends. The length of the CDR3 is 15 residues. Germline-derived CDR1 and CDR2 are MNHNS and SASEGT. This CDR3 is CASSEMGASGNTIYF. The DNA of the CDR3 is TGTGCCAGCAGTGAAATGGGAGCGTCTGGAAACACCATATATTTT.

The rearrangement uses TRBV6-1 and TRBJ2-1; D is undetermined. Germline values: CDR1 MNHNS, CDR2 SASEGT. Trimming took off 6 bases at V and 9 bases at J, with 9 bases between the two ends. CDR3 length: 11 residues. The CDR3 spells CASSTLGEQFF. The CDR3 region has the DNA TGTGCCAGCAGCACTCTTGGTGAGCAGTTCTTC.

The chain recombines TRBV11-1 with TRBJ2-5; the D gene is possibly TRBD2 (7 bases). CDR1 SGHAT and CDR2 FQDESV come from the germline V gene (reference sequence). The CDR3 is 14 amino acids. The V end lost 5 bases, the J end lost 6 bases, and 16 bases lay between the germline ends. The DNA for the CDR3 is TGTGCCAGCAGCCCTGGTGGGGGGGCGAAGACCCAGTACTTC. As protein: CASSPGGGAKTQYF.

The rearrangement joins TRBV5-6 to TRBJ1-2; TRBD1 matches at 7 bases. The trim removed 6 bases at V and 1 base at J, leaving 15 bases unmatched. The CDR3 extends over 17 amino acids. The germline gives CDR1 SGHDT, CDR2 YYEEEE. The CDR3 DNA is TGTGCCAGCACCCCCTCCCCGCGGGACAGATTTAACTATGGCTACACCTTC. It yields the protein CASTPSPRDRFNYGYTF.

The J gene is TRBJ2-3, the V gene TRBV30; the match to TRBD2 covers 13 bases. Germline CDR1 GTSNPN, CDR2 SVGIG (reference sequence). Unmatched junction bases numbered 7, after V lost 0 bases and J lost 4 bases. The CDR3 runs to 17 residues. The CDR3: CAWSVGTSGRVADTQYF. In DNA, the CDR3 is TGTGCCTGGAGTGTAGGAACTAGCGGGAGGGTGGCAGATACGCAGTATTTT.

V is TRBV30 and J is TRBJ1-5; no clear D. V lost 0 bases, J lost 5 bases, and 14 bases lay in between. The CDR3 runs to 15 residues. Germline CDR1 GTSNPN, CDR2 SVGIG (reference sequence). In DNA form, the CDR3 reads TGTGCCTGGAGTGTACACAGCGGGTGGGATCAGCCCCAGCATTTT. It codes for CAWSVHSGWDQPQHF. The whole variable domain, remainder taken from reference TRBV30 and TRBJ1-5, is SQTIHQWPATLVQPVGSPLSLECTVEGTSNPNLYWYRQAAGRGLQLLFYSVGIGQISSEVPQNLSASRPQDRQFILSSKKLLLSDSGFYLCAWSVHSGWDQPQHFGDGTRLSIL.

The chain links TRBV5-1 to TRBJ2-3, with TRBD2 matching over 9 bases. CDR1 and CDR2 from the germline V gene are SGHRS and YFSETQ. The V gene end was trimmed by 5 bases and the J gene end by 0 bases; junction bases not matched to a gene: 10. There are 17 residues in the CDR3. The CDR3: CASRFAGGSFSTDTQYF. CDR3 nucleotide sequence: TGCGCCAGCAGATTCGCGGGAGGGTCCTTTAGCACAGATACGCAGTATTTT.

The gene calls are TRBV7-2 and TRBJ2-7; D unresolved. The germline V gene encodes CDR1 SGHTA and CDR2 FQGNSA. Trimming removed 4 bases from V and 0 bases from J, with 4 bases in between. This CDR3 contains 12 residues. The CDR3 sequence: CASSSSSYEQYF. The DNA of the CDR3 is TGTGCCAGCAGCTCGAGCTCCTACGAGCAGTACTTC.

The chain recombines TRBV9 with TRBJ1-4, with 9 positions matching TRBD1. The CDR3 is 14 amino acids. Germline loops: CDR1 SGDLS, CDR2 YYNGEE. Losses at the gene ends were 6 bases for V and 7 bases for J; bases not matched to a gene: 7. This CDR3 reads CASNRDREGEKLFF. CDR3 nucleotides: TGTGCCAGCAACCGGGACAGGGAGGGTGAAAAACTGTTTTTT.

The J gene is TRBJ2-1, the V gene TRBV18; the match to TRBD1 covers 8 bases. CDR3 length: 14 residues. With V trimmed by 2 bases and J by 5 bases, 2 bases remained unmatched. Germline V gene data show CDR1 as KGHSH and CDR2 as LQKENI. This CDR3 is CASSPGGQDNEQFF. CDR3 nucleotides: TGTGCCAGCTCACCAGGGGGACAGGACAATGAGCAGTTCTTC.

The chain has TRBV20-1 and TRBJ2-7; 7 bases agree with TRBD1. CDR1 and CDR2 (germline): DFQATT, SNEGSKA (reference sequence). The V segment lost 5 bases and the J segment 6 bases; nucleotides outside the gene matches: 1. The CDR3 is made up of 10 amino acids. DNA of the CDR3: TGCAGTGCTTACAGGGGCGAGCAGTACTTC. Protein product: CSAYRGEQYF.

The V gene is TRBV30, the J gene TRBJ2-1; D is uncertain. CDR1 is GTSNPN and CDR2 is SVGIG in the germline V gene (reference sequence). V gave up 2 bases and J gave up 8 bases, with 13 bases separating them. This CDR3 has 13 amino acids. CDR3 residues: CAWSPIGPDEQFF. DNA for the CDR3: TGTGCCTGGAGTCCCATTGGGCCCGATGAGCAGTTCTTC.

V gene TRBV6-1 combines with J gene TRBJ2-1; 13 bases are a match to TRBD2. The V segment lost 2 bases and the J segment 9 bases; nucleotides outside the gene matches: 13. The CDR3 totals 18 residues. Germline V CDR1 and CDR2: MNHNS, SASEGT. CDR3 loop: CASSETQPGLAGDFEQFF. DNA for the CDR3: TGTGCCAGCAGTGAAACCCAACCTGGACTAGCGGGAGACTTTGAGCAGTTCTTC.

V usage is TRBV28 and J usage is TRBJ1-2; 7 positions agree with TRBD1. The CDR3 spans 18 residues. Germline V gene lookup returns CDR1 MDHEN and CDR2 SYDVKM. Trimming at V came to 5 bases and at J to 2 bases, leaving 17 bases not matched to a gene. CDR3 nucleotides: TGTGCCAGCAGTCACTTTATCCGGACAGGCACGCCCAACTATGGCTACACCTTC. Translation gives CASSHFIRTGTPNYGYTF.

The chain joins TRBV11-2 to TRBJ1-1, with D maybe TRBD1 (6 bases). There are 15 residues in the CDR3. V gave up 2 bases and J gave up 1 base, with 11 bases separating them. The germline V gene encodes CDR1 SGHAT and CDR2 FQNNGV. DNA for the CDR3: TGTGCCAGCAGCTTATTGGGCAGGGGGAACACTGAAGCTTTCTTT. Its translation: CASSLLGRGNTEAFF.

The chain is built from TRBV19 and TRBJ1-3, with 10 bases fitting TRBD1. The CDR3 runs to 16 residues. Germline CDR1 LNHDA, CDR2 SQIVND (reference sequence). V dropped 3 bases and J dropped 4; count of bases not matched to a gene: 6. CDR3 DNA: TGTGCCAGTAGTATCGGCGGGACAGGGGCCGGAAACACCATATATTTT. Translated, it gives CASSIGGTGAGNTIYF.

The chain uses TRBV5-1 and TRBJ1-4; 8 positions match TRBD1. V dropped 2 bases and J dropped 11; count of bases not matched to a gene: 14. Germline V gene lookup returns CDR1 SGHRS and CDR2 YFSETQ. The CDR3 spans 16 residues. This CDR3 reads CASSLGYQGARRKLFF. CDR3 in DNA: TGCGCCAGCAGCTTAGGGTACCAGGGGGCGCGACGGAAACTGTTTTTT. The full variable domain, completed using reference TRBV5-1 and TRBJ1-4, is KAGVTQTPRYLIKTRGQQVTLSCSPISGHRSVSWYQQTPGQGLQFLFEYFSETQRNKGNFPGRFSGRQFSNSRSEMNVSTLELGDSALYLCASSLGYQGARRKLFFGSGTQLSVL.

J is TRBJ2-1 and V is TRBV5-1, with TRBD2 matching over 8 bases. In germline, CDR1 is SGHRS, CDR2 YFSETQ. The CDR3 has 15 residues. J gave up 6 bases and V 4 bases, and 9 bases lay outside the gene matches. The CDR3 sequence: CASSPGLAFGNEQFF. The CDR3 bases are TGCGCCAGCAGCCCCGGACTAGCTTTCGGCAATGAGCAGTTCTTC. Filled out from reference TRBV5-1 and TRBJ2-1, the complete variable domain reads KAGVTQTPRYLIKTRGQQVTLSCSPISGHRSVSWYQQTPGQGLQFLFEYFSETQRNKGNFPGRFSGRQFSNSRSEMNVSTLELGDSALYLCASSPGLAFGNEQFFGPGTRLTVL.

The chain recombines TRBV5-4 with TRBJ1-2, with 9 nucleotides matching TRBD1. The trim removed 3 bases at V and 3 bases at J, leaving 6 bases unmatched. The CDR3 runs to 15 residues. Per the germline V gene, CDR1 is SGHNT and CDR2 is YYREEE (reference sequence). CDR3: CASSSEGTGYYGYTF. The CDR3 nucleotides are TGTGCCAGCAGCTCTGAAGGGACAGGGTACTATGGCTACACCTTC.